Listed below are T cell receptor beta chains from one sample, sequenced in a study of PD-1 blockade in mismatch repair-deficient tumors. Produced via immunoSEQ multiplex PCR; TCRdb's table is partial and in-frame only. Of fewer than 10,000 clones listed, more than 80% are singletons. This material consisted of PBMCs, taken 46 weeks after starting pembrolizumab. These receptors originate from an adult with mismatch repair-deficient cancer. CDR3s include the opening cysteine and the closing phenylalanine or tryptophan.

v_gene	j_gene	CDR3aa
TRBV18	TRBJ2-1	CASSPSRDSNNEQFF
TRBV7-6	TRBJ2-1	CASSSGLAGDEQFF
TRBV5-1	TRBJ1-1	CASSLMGQMNTEAFF
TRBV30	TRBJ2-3	CARQVGPDTQYF
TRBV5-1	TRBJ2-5	CASSFPGLAGQETQYF
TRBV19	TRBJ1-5	CASSPRTVNSNQPQHF
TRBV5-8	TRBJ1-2	CASSTPGGFYGYTF
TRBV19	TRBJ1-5	CAQRGIGNQPQHF
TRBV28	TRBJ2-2	CASTKAGPGELFF
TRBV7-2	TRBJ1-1	CASSLLQGDTEAFF
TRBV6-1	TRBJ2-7	CASSLGLAGTYEQYF
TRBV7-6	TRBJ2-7	CASSLDTSGAYEQYF
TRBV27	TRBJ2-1	CASSLKAGGPYEQFF
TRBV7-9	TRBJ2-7	CASSALGGSSYEQYF
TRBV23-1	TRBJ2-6	CASGPVSGANVLTF
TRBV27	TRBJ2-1	CASWGGHNEQFF
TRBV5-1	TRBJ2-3	CASSLAASDRFYTDTQYF
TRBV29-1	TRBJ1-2	CSVDPTANYGYTF
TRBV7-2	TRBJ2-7	CASKPTSTISYEQYF
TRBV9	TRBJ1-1	CASSPRQGREAFF
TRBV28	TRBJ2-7	CASSYPRRDGHNEQYF
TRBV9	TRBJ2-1	CASSWEGQGHEQFF
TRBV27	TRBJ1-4	CASSYSRVVREKLFF
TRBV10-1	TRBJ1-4	CARLAGVREKLFF
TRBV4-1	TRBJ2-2	CASSQDRAGELFF
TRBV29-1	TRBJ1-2	CSVGGGRQGIFYGYTF
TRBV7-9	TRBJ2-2	CASSLPTKTGELFF
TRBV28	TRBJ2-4	CAITGQTFLTAKNIQYF
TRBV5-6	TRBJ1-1	CASRMGGKSGTEAFF
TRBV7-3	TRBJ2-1	CASSPLPLSSYNEQFF
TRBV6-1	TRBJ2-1	CASSEGGGTGGVYEQFF
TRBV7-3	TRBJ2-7	CASSPVQGAEQYF
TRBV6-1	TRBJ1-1	CASSEWETGIEAFF
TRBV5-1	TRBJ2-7	CASSVAGGLSEQYF
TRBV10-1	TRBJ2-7	CASSGSYRSPYEQYF
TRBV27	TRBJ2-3	CASAKMGEGGTQYF
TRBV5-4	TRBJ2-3	CASSLGGGRAFTDTQYF
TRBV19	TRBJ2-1	CASSMRPLAGGPNEQFF
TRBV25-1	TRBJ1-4	CASSEITGGIYEKLFF
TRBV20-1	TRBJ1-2	CSARENGLDTF
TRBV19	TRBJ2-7	CASSITGSYEQYF
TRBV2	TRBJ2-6	CASSYRSGANVLTF
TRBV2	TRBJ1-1	CASSVQGPNTEAFF
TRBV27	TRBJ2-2	CASSPRLAGDGEELFF
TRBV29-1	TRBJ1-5	CSVAGSNQPQHF
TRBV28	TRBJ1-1	CASSDYDRGGNTEAFF
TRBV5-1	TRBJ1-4	CASSFGANEKLFF
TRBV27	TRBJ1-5	CASSLVSNQPQHF
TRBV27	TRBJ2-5	CASSLWYRGGETQYF
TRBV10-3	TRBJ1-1	CAISGMRSGGTEAFF
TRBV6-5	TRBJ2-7	CASKSGRGRYEQYF
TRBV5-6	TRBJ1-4	CASSRGTGNEKLFF
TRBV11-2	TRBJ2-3	CASSAPGGADTQYF
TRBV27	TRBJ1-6	CASRTLQGSNSPLHF
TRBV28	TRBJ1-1	CASSLRVIMNTEAFF
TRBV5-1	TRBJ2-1	CASSLGEKRAGTSYNEQFF
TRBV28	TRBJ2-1	CASSFPLAGGWNNEQFF
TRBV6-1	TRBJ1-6	CASTRGSSYNSPLHF
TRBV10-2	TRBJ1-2	CASSDSDGYTF